The 23 T cell receptor beta chains given below trace back to one sample, sequenced in a study of cytomegalovirus exposure and HLA in healthy donors. Primers included in the PCR were 60 Vbeta and 13 Jbeta primers. The repertoire was sequenced with immunoSEQ multiplex PCR; TCRdb's copy has only in-frame clones and lacks some. This sample has nearly 200,000 clones; about 79% occur once, and the top ten carry roughly 0.098%. The material sequenced was PBMCs. The receptors were gathered from a boy between 2 and 15 years old in good health and CMV-seronegative.

This clone was detected once. The gene calls are TRBV7-3 and TRBJ2-2; D possibly corresponds to TRBD2 (5 bases). The CDR3 extends over 16 amino acids. V gave up 1 base and J gave up 8 bases, with 17 bases separating them. Germline V gives CDR1 SGHTA, CDR2 FQGTGA. The CDR3 protein is CASSLSGPIPAGELFF. The CDR3 nucleotides read TGTGCCAGCAGCTTAAGCGGGCCGATCCCAGCAGGGGAGCTGTTTTTT.

The chain links TRBV5-1 to TRBJ1-3, with D perhaps matching TRBD1 (5 bases). The V gene lost 4 bases and the J gene lost 0 bases, with 14 bases spanning the gap. CDR3 length: 16 residues. Per germline, CDR1 SGHRS and CDR2 YFSETQ. CDR3 in DNA: TGCGCCAGCAGCCGCAATGGGGGGTACTCTGGAAACACCATATATTTT. Protein: CASSRNGGYSGNTIYF. The full variable domain, its missing parts supplied by reference TRBV5-1 and TRBJ1-3, is KAGVTQTPRYLIKTRGQQVTLSCSPISGHRSVSWYQQTPGQGLQFLFEYFSETQRNKGNFPGRFSGRQFSNSRSEMNVSTLELGDSALYLCASSRNGGYSGNTIYFGEGSWLTVV.

The gene calls are TRBV10-1 and TRBJ1-4; 12 bases map to TRBD1. From germline, CDR1 is WNHNN and CDR2 SYGVQD (reference sequence). With 5 bases clipped from V and 8 bases from J, the junction kept 12 bases outside the gene matches. CDR3 length: 17 residues. The CDR3 sequence: CASSSRDRGLTGEKLFF. CDR3 sequence (DNA): TGCGCCAGCAGTTCCCGGGACAGGGGGCTCACAGGGGAAAAACTGTTTTTT.

Concerning this clone: Other DNA sequences in this sample translate to the same CDR3. V and J are TRBV5-6 and TRBJ1-1; no clear D gene. Germline V gene sequence: CDR1 SGHDT, CDR2 YYEEEE. The CDR3 is 13 amino acids. V lost 0 bases and J lost 5, with 8 bases in between. As DNA, the CDR3 is TGTGCCAGCAGCTTGGGTCGGGGAACTGAAGCTTTCTTT. Residues: CASSLGRGTEAFF.

The V call is TRBV9, the J call TRBJ2-5; possible D gene TRBD1, 6 bases. This CDR3 spans 13 amino acids. V was trimmed by 0 bases and J by 4 bases, leaving 7 bases between them. Germline V lookup: CDR1 SGDLS, CDR2 YYNGEE. CDR3 sequence: CASSVDRAETQYF. CDR3 nucleotide sequence: TGTGCCAGCAGCGTAGACAGGGCAGAGACCCAGTACTTC.

The CDR3 sequence: CASSSALRTYEQYF. CDR3 DNA: TGTGCCAGCAGTTCCGCACTCAGGACCTACGAGCAGTACTTC. V and J are TRBV6-5 and TRBJ2-7; D not certain. V lost 4 bases and J 2 bases, leaving 12 bases between the germline ends. This CDR3 comprises 14 residues. Per germline, CDR1 MNHEY and CDR2 SVGAGI.

This clone was seen just once. The rearrangement joins TRBV7-2 to TRBJ2-7, with 9 bases lining up with TRBD1. The trim removed 1 base at V and 8 bases at J, leaving 9 bases unmatched. The CDR3 spans 15 residues. CDR1 is SGHTA and CDR2 is FQGNSA in the germline V gene. As DNA, the CDR3 is TGTGCCAGCAGCTTAGGGGGACAGGGTTTTGGAAAGCAGTACTTC. It specifies CASSLGGQGFGKQYF.

The rearrangement uses TRBV7-3 and TRBJ1-1, with D possibly TRBD1 on 6 matching bases. Germline CDR1 is SGHTA and CDR2 is FQGTGA. Trimming took 6 bases from V and 4 from J, leaving 12 bases between them. CDR3 length: 13 residues. This chain's CDR3 is CASSLTGTTEAFF. The CDR3 coding sequence is TGTGCCAGCAGTCTTACAGGGACCACTGAAGCTTTCTTT.

This clone appeared once. The chain links TRBV6-5 to TRBJ2-3; tentatively, D is TRBD2 (6 bases). This CDR3 is 16 amino acids long. Per the germline V gene, CDR1 is MNHEY and CDR2 is SVGAGI. Trimming pared 2 bases from V and 0 bases from J, leaving 12 bases between. CDR3 sequence reads: CASSYLAGTSTDTQYF. The CDR3 DNA sequence: TGTGCCAGCAGTTACCTGGCGGGGACTAGCACAGATACGCAGTATTTT.

This clone was observed a handful of times. V gene TRBV5-4 combines with J gene TRBJ1-3, with D unclear. Per the germline V gene, CDR1 is SGHNT and CDR2 is YYREEE (reference sequence). Trimming shortened V by 5 bases and J by 4 bases, and 13 bases separated the two germline ends. CDR3 length: 14 amino acids. This CDR3 reads CASSRSDTGNTIYF. The DNA of the CDR3 is TGTGCCAGCAGTCGAAGCGATACCGGAAACACCATATATTTT.

A word on this clone: Without the conserved terminal phenylalanine or tryptophan, this CDR3 likely stems from a read error. The DNA is omitted, as the CDR3 cannot be located on it reliably, and the CDR3 follows TCRdb's listing. The V call is TRBV7-9, the J call TRBJ2-3; the table's D call, TRBD2, has no DNA check behind it. Per germline, CDR1 SEHNR and CDR2 FQNEAQ (reference sequence). The CDR3 is 16 amino acids long, termini counted. CDR3 residues: CASSLGGWGQTSGHTL.

To note about this clone: Other DNA sequences in the same sample also yield this CDR3. The V gene is TRBV9, the J gene TRBJ2-3; D remains ambiguous. From germline, CDR1 is SGDLS and CDR2 YYNGEE. The CDR3 loop spans 13 amino acids. Trimming shortened V by 4 bases and J by 0 bases, and 6 bases separated the two germline ends. CDR3 DNA sequence: TGTGCCAGCAGCCCCTCCAGCACAGATACGCAGTATTTT. Its protein product is CASSPSSTDTQYF.

The genes are TRBV4-2 and TRBJ2-2, with a weak D call TRBD1 (6 bases). Germline CDR1 LGHNA, CDR2 YNFKEQ. CDR3 size: 17 residues. Trimming pared 1 base from V and 0 bases from J, leaving 12 bases between. CDR3 in DNA: TGTGCCAGCAGCCAAGTCATGTGGACAGCGAACACCGGGGAGCTGTTTTTT. Encoded protein: CASSQVMWTANTGELFF.

The chain links TRBV6-1 to TRBJ1-1; tentatively, D is TRBD1 (5 bases). CDR3 length: 14 residues. V lost 5 bases and J lost 1, with 11 bases in between. CDR1 and CDR2 (germline): MNHNS, SASEGT. The CDR3 here is CASSWTKENTEAFF. In DNA form, the CDR3 reads TGTGCCAGCAGTTGGACAAAGGAGAACACTGAAGCTTTCTTT.

The chain recombines TRBV4-3 with TRBJ1-1; D is perhaps TRBD1 (5 bases). Germline CDR1 and CDR2: LGHNA and YSLEER. Trimming shortened V by 1 base and J by 0 bases, and 15 bases separated the two germline ends. The CDR3 totals 17 residues. The DNA of the CDR3 is TGCGCCAGCAGCCAAGTCTGGGGCGGCTTCATGAACACTGAAGCTTTCTTT. It codes for CASSQVWGGFMNTEAFF.

V and J are TRBV9 and TRBJ2-5; TRBD2 matches 10 bases. The germline V gene has CDR1 SGDLS and CDR2 YYNGEE. The CDR3 is 17 residues long. The junction had 13 bases not matched to a gene; V was cut back by 5 bases and J by 3 bases. CDR3: CASSLSGGWGIEETQYF. The DNA of the CDR3 is TGTGCCAGCAGTCTTAGCGGGGGGTGGGGGATAGAAGAGACCCAGTACTTC.

This clone was detected only a few times. V gene TRBV9 combines with J gene TRBJ2-1; D might be TRBD2 (5 bases). The CDR3 consists of 18 residues. Between the trimmed V and J ends, which lost 3 bases and 6 bases, there was a span of 25 bases. CDR1 and CDR2 (germline): SGDLS, YYNGEE. The CDR3 coding sequence is TGTGCCAGCAGCGCCTCGACCAACACGGGGTACCATTTCAATGAGCAGTTCTTC. This encodes CASSASTNTGYHFNEQFF.

Only a few counts were recorded for this clone. The chain has TRBV27 and TRBJ1-6; 7 positions match TRBD1. CDR3 length equals 15 residues. V gave up 4 bases and J gave up 7 bases; unmatched junction bases: 7. Per germline, CDR1 MNHEY and CDR2 SMNVEV (reference sequence). The DNA for the CDR3 is TGTGCCAGCAGTTGGGACAGCCCAGGGAATTCACCCCTCCACTTT. Amino acid sequence: CASSWDSPGNSPLHF.

About this clone itself: A read error may produce the germline difference seen at one junction end. This chain links TRBV7-9 with TRBJ1-2, with D possibly being TRBD1 (5 bases). Germline assignment: CDR1 SEHNR and CDR2 FQNEAQ (reference sequence). The CDR3 is 16 amino acids. Here the CDR3 DNA reads TGTTCCAGCAGCTTAGCGCAGACAGACCCTAACTATGGCTACACCTTC. As protein: CSSSLAQTDPNYGYTF.

Only one count was recorded for this clone. This chain joins TRBV4-3 and TRBJ2-3, with no clear D. The CDR3 has 15 amino acids. Between the trimmed V and J ends, which lost 4 bases and 4 bases, there was a span of 15 bases. From germline, CDR1 is LGHNA and CDR2 YSLEER. CDR3 sequence (DNA): TGCGCCAGCAGCCCAGTTGGAGTGAGTGCAGATACGCAGTATTTT. Protein: CASSPVGVSADTQYF.

The V call is TRBV2, the J call TRBJ1-2, with D possibly TRBD1 on 5 matching bases. Trimming removed 6 bases from V and 3 bases from J, with 14 bases in between. Germline-derived CDR1 and CDR2 are SNHLY and FYNNEI. The CDR3 runs 14 residues. The CDR3 DNA reads TGTGCCAGCAGGGAGGCGGGGGGGTACTATGGCTACACCTTC. Its translation: CASREAGGYYGYTF.

This sequence joins TRBV25-1 and TRBJ1-1; no clear D. This CDR3 spans 13 amino acids. From germline, CDR1 is MGHDK and CDR2 SYGVNS. Trimming took off 5 bases at V and 1 base at J, with 8 bases between the two ends. CDR3 in amino acids: CASSLTGNTEAFF. CDR3 sequence (DNA): TGTGCCAGCAGTCTTACCGGGAACACTGAAGCTTTCTTT.

The chain employs TRBV2 and TRBJ2-7, with 7 bases fitting TRBD1. After removal of 2 bases from V and 2 bases from J, the junction contained 6 bases not matched to a gene. Germline V CDR1 and CDR2: SNHLY, FYNNEI. The CDR3 sequence is 15 residues long. CDR3 sequence: CASSESQGLAYEQYF. The CDR3 nucleotides are TGTGCCAGCAGTGAATCACAGGGGTTGGCCTACGAGCAGTACTTC.